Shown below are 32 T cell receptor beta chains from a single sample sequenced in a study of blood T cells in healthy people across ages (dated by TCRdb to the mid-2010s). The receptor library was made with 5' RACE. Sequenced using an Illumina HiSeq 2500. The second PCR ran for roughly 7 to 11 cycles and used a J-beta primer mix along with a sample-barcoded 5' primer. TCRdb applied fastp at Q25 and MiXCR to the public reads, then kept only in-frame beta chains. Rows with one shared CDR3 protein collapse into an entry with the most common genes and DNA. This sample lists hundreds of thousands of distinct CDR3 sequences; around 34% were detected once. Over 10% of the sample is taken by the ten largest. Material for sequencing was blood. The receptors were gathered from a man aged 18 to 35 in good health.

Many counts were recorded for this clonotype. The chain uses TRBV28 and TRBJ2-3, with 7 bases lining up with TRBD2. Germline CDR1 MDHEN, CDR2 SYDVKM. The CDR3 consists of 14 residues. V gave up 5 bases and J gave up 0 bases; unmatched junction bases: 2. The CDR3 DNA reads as TGTGCCAGCAGTGGAGCGGGGAGCACAGATACGCAGTATTTT. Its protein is CASSGAGSTDTQYF.

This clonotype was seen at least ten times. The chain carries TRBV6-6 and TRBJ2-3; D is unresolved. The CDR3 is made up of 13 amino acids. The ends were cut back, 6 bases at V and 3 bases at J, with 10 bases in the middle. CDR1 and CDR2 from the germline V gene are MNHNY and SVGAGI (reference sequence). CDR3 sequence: CASSPTWTDTQYF. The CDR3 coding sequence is TGTGCCAGCAGCCCTACCTGGACAGATACGCAGTATTTT.

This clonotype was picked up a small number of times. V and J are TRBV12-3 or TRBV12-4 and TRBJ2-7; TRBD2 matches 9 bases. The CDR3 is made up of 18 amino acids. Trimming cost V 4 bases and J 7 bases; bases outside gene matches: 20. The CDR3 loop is CASSSRAGGRSLYNEQYF. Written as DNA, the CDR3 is TGTGCCAGCAGTTCCAGGGCGGGGGGGCGTAGTCTCTACAATGAGCAGTACTTC.

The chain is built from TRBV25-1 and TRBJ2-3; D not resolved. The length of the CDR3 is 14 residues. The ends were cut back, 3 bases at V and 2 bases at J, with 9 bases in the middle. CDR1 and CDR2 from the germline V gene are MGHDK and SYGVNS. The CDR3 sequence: CASSDAGFTDTQYF. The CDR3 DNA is TGTGCCAGCAGTGATGCAGGCTTCACAGATACGCAGTATTTT.

This CDR3 is CACSKGSLEWVYEQYF. The CDR3 DNA follows: TGTGCCTGCAGCAAAGGGAGCCTTGAGTGGGTCTACGAGCAGTACTTC. This chain uses TRBV21-1 with TRBJ2-5. TRBJ2-7 matches the DNA end more closely, so the J call is doubtful. TRBV21-1 is marked as a pseudogene. The length of the CDR3 is 16 residues.

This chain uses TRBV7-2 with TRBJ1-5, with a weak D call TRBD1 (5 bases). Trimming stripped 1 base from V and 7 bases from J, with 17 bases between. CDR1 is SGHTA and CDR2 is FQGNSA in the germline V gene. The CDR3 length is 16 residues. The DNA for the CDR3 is TGTGCCAGCAGCTTAGTGGCAGACAGTCGCGTCCAGCCCCAGCATTTT. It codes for CASSLVADSRVQPQHF.

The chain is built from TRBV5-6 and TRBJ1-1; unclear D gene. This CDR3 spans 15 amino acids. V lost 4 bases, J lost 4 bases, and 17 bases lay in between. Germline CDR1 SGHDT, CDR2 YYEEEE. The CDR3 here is CASSPEDEMGTEAFF. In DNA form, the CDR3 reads TGTGCCAGCAGCCCAGAGGACGAGATGGGCACTGAAGCTTTCTTT.

For the CDR3, the DNA is TGTGCCAGCAGTTTTGGCGGCACTTCTAACTATGGCTACACCTTC. Translating it yields CASSFGGTSNYGYTF. The rearrangement links TRBV12-3 or TRBV12-4 to TRBJ1-2; D is unresolved. V was cut by 3 bases and J by 0 bases, with 11 bases left in between. The CDR3 has 15 amino acids.

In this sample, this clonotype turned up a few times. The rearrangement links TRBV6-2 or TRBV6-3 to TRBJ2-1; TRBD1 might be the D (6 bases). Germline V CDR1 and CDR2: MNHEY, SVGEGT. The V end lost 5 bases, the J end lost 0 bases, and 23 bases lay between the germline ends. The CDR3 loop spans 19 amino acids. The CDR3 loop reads CASSPPGRGYQSSYNEQFF. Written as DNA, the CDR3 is TGTGCCAGCAGTCCCCCGGGCAGGGGATACCAAAGCTCCTACAATGAGCAGTTCTTC.

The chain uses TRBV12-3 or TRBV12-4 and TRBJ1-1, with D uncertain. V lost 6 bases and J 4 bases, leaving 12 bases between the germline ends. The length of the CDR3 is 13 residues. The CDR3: CASSRLAGTEAFF. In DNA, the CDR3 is TGTGCCAGCAGCCGGCTGGCGGGCACTGAAGCTTTCTTT.

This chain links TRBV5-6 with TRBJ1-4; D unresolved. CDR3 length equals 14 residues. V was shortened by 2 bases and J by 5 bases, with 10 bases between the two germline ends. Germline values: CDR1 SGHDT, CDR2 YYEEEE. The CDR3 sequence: CASSLPNGNEKLFF. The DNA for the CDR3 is TGTGCCAGCAGCTTACCAAACGGGAATGAAAAACTGTTTTTT.

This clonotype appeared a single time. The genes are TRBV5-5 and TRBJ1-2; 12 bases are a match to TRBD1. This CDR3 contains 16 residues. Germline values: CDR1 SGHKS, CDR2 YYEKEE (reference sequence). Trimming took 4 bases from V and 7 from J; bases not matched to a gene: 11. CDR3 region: CASSIPPGTGGVGYTF. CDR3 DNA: TGTGCCAGCAGCATCCCCCCCGGGACAGGGGGCGTTGGCTACACCTTC.

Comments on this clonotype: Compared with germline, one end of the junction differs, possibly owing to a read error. Written as DNA, the CDR3 is TGTGCCAGCAGACCAAGCGGGGGGACGGGAGATACGCAATATTTT. Amino acid sequence: CASRPSGGTGDTQYF. J is TRBJ2-3 and V is TRBV12-3 or TRBV12-4, with TRBD2 identical over 9 bases. This CDR3 spans 15 amino acids.

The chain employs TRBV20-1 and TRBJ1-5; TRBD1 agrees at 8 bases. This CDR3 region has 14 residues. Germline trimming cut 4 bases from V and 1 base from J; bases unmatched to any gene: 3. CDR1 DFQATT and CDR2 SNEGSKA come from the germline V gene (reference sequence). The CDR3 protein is CSAMTGVSNQPQHF. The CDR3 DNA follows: TGCAGTGCTATGACAGGGGTCAGCAATCAGCCCCAGCATTTT.

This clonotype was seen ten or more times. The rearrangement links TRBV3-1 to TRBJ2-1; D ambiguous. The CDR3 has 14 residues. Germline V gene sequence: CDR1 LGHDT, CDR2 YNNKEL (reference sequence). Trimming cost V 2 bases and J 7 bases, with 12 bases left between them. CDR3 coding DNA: TGTGCCAGCAGCCAAAATGACCTACAGAATGAGCAGTTCTTC. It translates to CASSQNDLQNEQFF.

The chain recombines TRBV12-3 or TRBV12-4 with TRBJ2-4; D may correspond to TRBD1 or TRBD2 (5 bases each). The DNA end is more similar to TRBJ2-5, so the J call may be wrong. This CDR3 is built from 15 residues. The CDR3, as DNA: TGTGCCAGCAGTCCCTATGGGGGTCTCCGCGAGACCCAGTACTTC. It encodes CASSPYGGLRETQYF.

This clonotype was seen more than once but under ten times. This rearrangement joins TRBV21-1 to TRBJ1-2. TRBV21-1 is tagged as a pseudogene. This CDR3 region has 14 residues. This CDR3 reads CASSKKRHNYGYTF. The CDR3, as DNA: TGTGCCAGCAGCAAAAAACGCCACAACTATGGCTACACCTTC.

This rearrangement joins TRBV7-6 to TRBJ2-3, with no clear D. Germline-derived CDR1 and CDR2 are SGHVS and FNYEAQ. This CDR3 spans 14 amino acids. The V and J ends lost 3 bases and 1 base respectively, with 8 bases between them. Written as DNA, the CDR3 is TGTGCCAGCAGCTTGCCGATAGGCACAGATACGCAGTATTTT. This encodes CASSLPIGTDTQYF.

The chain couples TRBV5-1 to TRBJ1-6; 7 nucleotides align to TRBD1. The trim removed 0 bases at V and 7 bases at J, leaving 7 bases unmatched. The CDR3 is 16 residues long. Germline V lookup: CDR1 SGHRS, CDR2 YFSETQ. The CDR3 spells CASSLAGGQKNSPLHF. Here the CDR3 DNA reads TGCGCCAGCAGCTTGGCGGGGGGACAGAAGAATTCACCCCTCCACTTT.

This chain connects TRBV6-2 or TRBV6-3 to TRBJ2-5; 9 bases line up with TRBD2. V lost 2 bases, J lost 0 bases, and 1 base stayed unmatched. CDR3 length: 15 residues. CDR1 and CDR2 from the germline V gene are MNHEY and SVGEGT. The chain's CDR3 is CASSYGGGDQETQYF. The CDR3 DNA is TGTGCCAGCAGTTACGGCGGGGGGGACCAAGAGACCCAGTACTTC.

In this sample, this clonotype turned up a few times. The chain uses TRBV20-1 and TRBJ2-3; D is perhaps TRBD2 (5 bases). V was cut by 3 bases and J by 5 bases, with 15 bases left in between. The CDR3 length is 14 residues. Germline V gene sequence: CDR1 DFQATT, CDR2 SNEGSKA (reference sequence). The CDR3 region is CSARSPGGQDTQYF. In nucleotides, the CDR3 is TGCAGTGCTAGGTCGCCGGGCGGGCAAGATACGCAGTATTTT.

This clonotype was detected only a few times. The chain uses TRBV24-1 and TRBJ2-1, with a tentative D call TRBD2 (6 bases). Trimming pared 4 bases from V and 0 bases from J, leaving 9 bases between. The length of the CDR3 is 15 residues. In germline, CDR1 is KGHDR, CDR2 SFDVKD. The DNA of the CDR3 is TGTGCCACCAGTGACGCGGGGAGCTCCTACAATGAGCAGTTCTTC. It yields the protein CATSDAGSSYNEQFF.

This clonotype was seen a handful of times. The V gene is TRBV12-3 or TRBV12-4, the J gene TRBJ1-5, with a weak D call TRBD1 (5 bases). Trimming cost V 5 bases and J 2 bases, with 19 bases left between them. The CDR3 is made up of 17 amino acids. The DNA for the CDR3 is TGTGCCAGCAGTCCCCCGGGACCCCGGGGCGGCAATCAGCCCCAGCATTTT. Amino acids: CASSPPGPRGGNQPQHF.

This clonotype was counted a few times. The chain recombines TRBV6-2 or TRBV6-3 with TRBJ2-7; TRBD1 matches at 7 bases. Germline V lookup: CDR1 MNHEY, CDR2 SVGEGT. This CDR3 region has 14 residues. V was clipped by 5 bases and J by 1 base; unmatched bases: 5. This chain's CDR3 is CASSHRGQSYEQYF. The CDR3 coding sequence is TGTGCCAGCAGTCACAGGGGACAGTCCTACGAGCAGTACTTC.

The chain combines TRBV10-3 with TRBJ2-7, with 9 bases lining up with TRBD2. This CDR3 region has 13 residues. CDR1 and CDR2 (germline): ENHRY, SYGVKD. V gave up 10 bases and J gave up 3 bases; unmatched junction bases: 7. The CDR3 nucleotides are TGTGCCACTCCTAGCGGGGCGAACTACGAGCAGTACTTC. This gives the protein CATPSGANYEQYF.

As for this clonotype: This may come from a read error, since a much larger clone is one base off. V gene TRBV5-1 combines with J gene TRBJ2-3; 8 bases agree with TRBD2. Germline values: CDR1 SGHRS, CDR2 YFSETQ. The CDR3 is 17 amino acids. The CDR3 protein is CVSSLAVSGVSTDTQYF. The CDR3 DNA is TGCGTCAGCAGCTTGGCCGTTAGCGGGGTTAGCACAGATACGCAGTATTTT. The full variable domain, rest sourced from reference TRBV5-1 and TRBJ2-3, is KAGVTQTPRYLIKTRGQQVTLSCSPISGHRSVSWYQQTPGQGLQFLFEYFSETQRNKGNFPGRFSGRQFSNSRSEMNVSTLELGDSALYLCVSSLAVSGVSTDTQYFGPGTRLTVL.

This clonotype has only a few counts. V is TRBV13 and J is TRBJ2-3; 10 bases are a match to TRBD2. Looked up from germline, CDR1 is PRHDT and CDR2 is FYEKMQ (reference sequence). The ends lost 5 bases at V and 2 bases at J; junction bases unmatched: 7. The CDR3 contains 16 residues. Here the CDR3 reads CASSLQAGGVTDTQYF. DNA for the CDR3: TGTGCCAGCAGCCTCCAAGCGGGGGGGGTCACAGATACGCAGTATTTT. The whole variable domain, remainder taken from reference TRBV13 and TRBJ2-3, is AAGVIQSPRHLIKEKRETATLKCYPIPRHDTVYWYQQGPGQDPQFLISFYEKMQSDKGSIPDRFSAQQFSDYHSELNMSSLELGDSALYFCASSLQAGGVTDTQYFGPGTRLTVL.

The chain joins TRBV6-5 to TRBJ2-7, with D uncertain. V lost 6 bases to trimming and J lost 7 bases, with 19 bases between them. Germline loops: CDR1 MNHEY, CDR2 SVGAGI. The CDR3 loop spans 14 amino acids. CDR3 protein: CASSLKSEYNEQYF. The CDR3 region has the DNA TGTGCCAGCAGCCTAAAGTCCGAATACAATGAGCAGTACTTC.

CDR3 DNA sequence: TGTGCTAGTGGTTCTGGACAGGGAAACAATGAGCAGTTCTTC. Its protein product is CASGSGQGNNEQFF. The chain joins TRBV12-5 to TRBJ2-1; TRBD1 agrees at 8 bases. The CDR3 covers 14 residues. Germline V CDR1 and CDR2: LGHNT, FRNRAP. Germline trimming cut 4 bases from V and 5 bases from J; bases unmatched to any gene: 4.

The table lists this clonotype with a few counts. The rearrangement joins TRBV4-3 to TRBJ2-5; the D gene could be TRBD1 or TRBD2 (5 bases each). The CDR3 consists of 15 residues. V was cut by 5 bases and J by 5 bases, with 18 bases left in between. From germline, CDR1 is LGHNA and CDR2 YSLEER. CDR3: CASSLRGVGSETQYF. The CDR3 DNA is TGCGCCAGCAGCTTGCGAGGGGTAGGATCGGAGACCCAGTACTTC.

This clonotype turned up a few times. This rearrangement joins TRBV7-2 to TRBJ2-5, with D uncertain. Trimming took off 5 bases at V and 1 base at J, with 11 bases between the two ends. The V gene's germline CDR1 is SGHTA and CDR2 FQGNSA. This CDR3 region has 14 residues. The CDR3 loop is CASSRYGGQETQYF. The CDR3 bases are TGTGCCAGCAGCCGTTACGGTGGCCAAGAGACCCAGTACTTC.

CDR3 nucleotide sequence: TGTGCCAGCAGTGAATGGGAGGGTGATCGTGGCTACACCTTC. It codes for CASSEWEGDRGYTF. The chain couples TRBV2 to TRBJ1-2; D is undetermined. This CDR3 has 14 residues. V gave up 2 bases and J gave up 7 bases, with 14 bases separating them. Germline CDR1 reads SNHLY; CDR2 reads FYNNEI.